Listed here are 19 T cell receptor beta chains from one sample, sequenced in a study of shared clonotypes between healthy human individuals. Sequenced by immunoSEQ multiplex PCR; TCRdb stores in-frame clones only, minus some. The sample contains about a million clones, 70% to 85% of which appear only once. The sample taken for sequencing was memory CD4+ T cells from PBMCs. The subset: CD45RA-negative fraction. Receptors were obtained from a young man in good health. Some clones in this sample may be carry-over from other donors' samples.

This chain connects TRBV5-1 to TRBJ2-1, with 10 bases matching TRBD1. Germline V lookup: CDR1 SGHRS, CDR2 YFSETQ. V lost 3 bases, J lost 3 bases, and 6 bases stayed unmatched. The CDR3 consists of 16 residues. CDR3 nucleotide sequence: TGCGCCAGCAGCTCGATCGGACAGGGGGACTACAATGAGCAGTTCTTC. Protein product: CASSSIGQGDYNEQFF.

The chain is built from TRBV9 and TRBJ1-1; 8 bases are a match to TRBD1. The ends lost 4 bases at V and 4 bases at J; junction bases unmatched: 12. Germline CDR1 is SGDLS and CDR2 is YYNGEE. The CDR3 spans 16 residues. CDR3 sequence reads: CASSPRTGRIGTEAFF. The CDR3 DNA follows: TGTGCCAGCAGCCCCCGGACAGGGAGGATAGGCACTGAAGCTTTCTTT. The entire variable domain, with the rest obtained from reference TRBV9 and TRBJ1-1, is as follows: DSGVTQTPKHLITATGQRVTLRCSPRSGDLSVYWYQQSLDQGLQFLIQYYNGEERAKGNILERFSAQQFPDLHSELNLSSLELGDSALYFCASSPRTGRIGTEAFFGQGTRLTVV.

The J gene is TRBJ1-4, the V gene TRBV5-1, with TRBD1 identical over 7 bases. This CDR3 is built from 14 residues. Germline V gene lookup returns CDR1 SGHRS and CDR2 YFSETQ. J gave up 8 bases and V 8 bases, and 12 bases lay outside the gene matches. CDR3 amino acids: CASRAGTVQEKLFF. In DNA, the CDR3 is TGCGCCAGTCGCGCCGGGACAGTCCAGGAAAAACTGTTTTTT.

Turning to this clone: The sample holds other DNA sequences that translate to the same CDR3. V usage is TRBV7-3 and J usage is TRBJ2-2, with 12 bases matching TRBD2. Per the germline V gene, CDR1 is SGHTA and CDR2 is FQGTGA. The CDR3 is made up of 16 amino acids. V was clipped by 5 bases and J by 0 bases; unmatched bases: 1. CDR3 sequence: CASSRTSGTNTGELFF. CDR3 in DNA: TGTGCCAGCAGCAGGACTAGCGGGACGAACACCGGGGAGCTGTTTTTT.

The chain joins TRBV28 to TRBJ2-7; 9 bases map to TRBD1. This CDR3 is built from 13 residues. Germline V lookup: CDR1 MDHEN, CDR2 SYDVKM. Trimming removed 9 bases from V and 3 bases from J; junction bases left unmatched: 6. The DNA of the CDR3 is TGTGCCAGTGAGGGGACAGGGATCTACGAGCAGTACTTC. This gives the protein CASEGTGIYEQYF. Full variable domain (missing parts from reference TRBV28 and TRBJ2-7): DVKVTQSSRYLVKRTGEKVFLECVQDMDHENMFWYRQDPGLGLRLIYFSYDVKMKEKGDIPEGYSVSREKKERFSLILESASTNQTSMYLCASEGTGIYEQYFGPGTRLTVT.

This clone was observed once. Other DNA sequences within the sample encode an identical CDR3. This chain's CDR3 is CASSLSHTEAFF. The CDR3 DNA sequence: TGTGCCAGCAGTTTGTCGCACACTGAAGCTTTCTTT. This chain links TRBV28 with TRBJ1-1; D gene uncertain. The ends were cut back, 3 bases at V and 3 bases at J, with 5 bases in the middle. Germline lookup yields CDR1 MDHEN and CDR2 SYDVKM. The CDR3 consists of 12 residues. Filled out from reference TRBV28 and TRBJ1-1, the complete variable domain reads DVKVTQSSRYLVKRTGEKVFLECVQDMDHENMFWYRQDPGLGLRLIYFSYDVKMKEKGDIPEGYSVSREKKERFSLILESASTNQTSMYLCASSLSHTEAFFGQGTRLTVV.

This chain joins TRBV5-6 and TRBJ2-1; 8 bases are shared with TRBD2. The CDR3 consists of 16 residues. J was trimmed by 5 bases and V by 1 base; bases with no gene match: 8. Germline V CDR1 and CDR2: SGHDT, YYEEEE. The CDR3 is CASSLRSGTTHNEQFF. The CDR3 DNA reads TGTGCCAGCAGCTTGCGTAGCGGGACAACTCACAATGAGCAGTTCTTC.

The gene calls are TRBV7-2 and TRBJ2-1, with 7 bases that match TRBD2. CDR3 length: 15 amino acids. J lost 2 bases, V lost 3 bases, and 4 bases had no gene match. The germline V gene has CDR1 SGHTA and CDR2 FQGNSA. CDR3 sequence reads: CASSFRGGTYNEQFF. The CDR3 DNA follows: TGTGCCAGCAGCTTCCGGGGAGGGACCTACAATGAGCAGTTCTTC.

The J gene is TRBJ2-2, the V gene TRBV9, with 11 nucleotides matching TRBD2. V lost 1 base to trimming and J lost 4 bases; unmatched junction nucleotides: 9. CDR3 length equals 18 residues. Germline values: CDR1 SGDLS, CDR2 YYNGEE. Here the CDR3 DNA reads TGTGCCAGCAGCGTATCCTTCGGACTAGCGGGCATCACCGGGGAGCTGTTTTTT. Translating gives CASSVSFGLAGITGELFF. Variable domain in full (rest from reference TRBV9 and TRBJ2-2): DSGVTQTPKHLITATGQRVTLRCSPRSGDLSVYWYQQSLDQGLQFLIQYYNGEERAKGNILERFSAQQFPDLHSELNLSSLELGDSALYFCASSVSFGLAGITGELFFGEGSRLTVL.

Of note for this clone: This sample also contains other DNA sequences that code for the same CDR3. V is TRBV28 and J is TRBJ2-1; unclear D gene. The CDR3 has 10 residues. V shed 8 bases and J shed 6 bases, with 5 bases lying between them. The V gene's germline CDR1 is MDHEN and CDR2 SYDVKM. The CDR3 region is CASSSNEQFF. CDR3 nucleotides: TGTGCCAGCTCTAGCAATGAGCAGTTCTTC.

This chain links TRBV7-6 with TRBJ2-3; TRBD2 might be the D (7 bases). V gave up 3 bases and J gave up 5 bases, with 15 bases separating them. The germline V gene has CDR1 SGHVS and CDR2 FNYEAQ. The CDR3 is 15 amino acids. The CDR3 loop is CASSFDGGQQDTQYF. CDR3 bases: TGTGCCAGCAGCTTTGACGGGGGGCAGCAAGATACGCAGTATTTT.

With respect to this clone: Relative to the germline gene, one junction end is altered; a read error may explain this. V usage is TRBV29-1 and J usage is TRBJ2-1; D is possibly TRBD1 (6 bases). Germline CDR1 SQVTM, CDR2 ANQGSEA. The CDR3 spans 13 residues. CDR3 sequence (DNA): TGCAGCGTCGCTATTACAGGGAACAATGAGCGGTTCTTC. Protein sequence: CSVAITGNNERFF.

Worth noting for this clone: This may be a read error, as it is one base from a much larger clone. This chain joins TRBV28 and TRBJ1-2; 7 positions agree with TRBD1. Looked up from germline, CDR1 is MDHEN and CDR2 is SYDVKM. V lost 4 bases and J lost 6; bases outside the gene matches: 5. The length of the CDR3 is 13 residues. CDR3 bases: TGTGCCAGCAGTTCAACAGGGGTCAATGGCTACACCTTC. It specifies CASSSTGVNGYTF.

The chain has TRBV5-4 and TRBJ2-2; D possibly uses TRBD1 or TRBD2 (5 bases each). V lost 4 bases and J lost 1, with 11 bases in between. The CDR3 totals 15 residues. Per germline, CDR1 SGHNT and CDR2 YYREEE (reference sequence). In DNA form, the CDR3 reads TGTGCCAGCAGCCCCTTGAGGGGGAACACCGGGGAGCTGTTTTTT. It specifies CASSPLRGNTGELFF.

This clone showed up just a few times. The sample contains more than one DNA sequence encoding this CDR3. The chain carries TRBV7-9 and TRBJ2-7; 9 nucleotides align to TRBD1. The ends lost 1 base at V and 4 bases at J; junction bases unmatched: 2. This CDR3 comprises 14 residues. The V gene's germline CDR1 is SEHNR and CDR2 FQNEAQ (reference sequence). Written as DNA, the CDR3 is TGTGCCAGCAGCTTAGACGGACAGGGGTACGAGCAGTACTTC. Residues: CASSLDGQGYEQYF.

V is TRBV5-1 and J is TRBJ2-1, with 10 bases matching TRBD1. V shed 2 bases and J 4 bases; nucleotides not matched to a gene: 3. Germline V gene data show CDR1 as SGHRS and CDR2 as YFSETQ. This CDR3 has 15 residues. The CDR3: CASSLTGQGYNEQFF. The DNA of the CDR3 is TGCGCCAGCAGCTTAACGGGACAGGGGTACAATGAGCAGTTCTTC.

This clone was detected only a few times. Other nucleotide sequences from this sample produce the same CDR3. The CDR3 protein is CASRRGGPNTEAFF. The CDR3 DNA sequence: TGTGCCAGCAGGAGGGGAGGGCCCAACACTGAAGCTTTCTTT. The chain couples TRBV28 to TRBJ1-1; D possibly corresponds to TRBD1 (5 bases). Trimming removed 6 bases from V and 2 bases from J, with 13 bases in between. CDR1 and CDR2 (germline): MDHEN, SYDVKM. The CDR3 loop spans 14 amino acids.

There are a few counts of this clone. The chain links TRBV5-1 to TRBJ2-3; perhaps D is TRBD1 or TRBD2 (5 bases each). Trimming left V 8 bases short and J 2 bases short, with 21 bases between. The CDR3 covers 16 residues. Germline CDR1 and CDR2: SGHRS and YFSETQ. The CDR3 sequence is CASTLGRDLPTDTQYF. The CDR3 DNA follows: TGCGCCAGTACCCTGGGACGTGACCTCCCCACAGATACGCAGTATTTT.

The chain has TRBV4-1 and TRBJ2-7, with 9 bases fitting TRBD1. Germline loops: CDR1 MGHRA, CDR2 YSYEKL. J lost 3 bases, V lost 1 base, and 7 bases had no gene match. The CDR3 totals 16 residues. The CDR3, as DNA: TGCGCCAGCAGCCAAGGTATGGACAGGGGCCACTACGAGCAGTACTTC. Its translation: CASSQGMDRGHYEQYF.